This TCR beta chain was profiled in a study of blood T cell repertoires in COVID-19. In the study overall: The origin of the acute and convalescent COVID-19 samples was the United States, Italy and Spain. T cells, B-cell-depleted T cells, or PBMCs supplied cDNA or gDNA.

One Seattle source followed patients from active infection through their disease course. Germline CDR1 is DFQATT and CDR2 is SNEGSKA (reference sequence). The ends were cut back, 3 bases at V and 9 bases at J, with 18 bases in the middle. The length of the CDR3 is 14 residues. Study processing details: Researchers report that nucleated cell counts were estimated from reference gene primer amplification. Profiled with immunoSEQ multiplex PCR; TCRdb holds only in-frame clones, not every one. V and J calls and clone size are given by that table; D and trimming were obtained from the DNA. The sample has approximately 300,000 clones, about 93% seen once.

Sample: peripheral blood. The chain carries TRBV20-1 and TRBJ2-1; D perhaps matches TRBD2 (6 bases). The receptor's source is a woman in her twenties or thirties with COVID-19, enrolled during active disease. CDR3 loop: CSASQVAGGGEQFF. CDR3 sequence (DNA): TGCAGTGCTAGTCAGGTTGCCGGGGGAGGTGAGCAGTTCTTC.